One and the same sample provided the 3 T cell receptor beta chains below, sequenced in a study of CD4 T cells in relation to SARS-CoV-2 and coronaviruses. Data came from immunoSEQ multiplex PCR; TCRdb stores just in-frame clones and leaves some out. The sample has approximately 70,000 clones; approximately 93% are singletons. Unexposed donor CD4+ T cells date from about 2011-2019, before the COVID-19 pandemic. Sequenced material: naive CD4+ T cells from PBMCs. Subset indicated: naive CD4+ T cells isolated by negative enrichment. Source of these receptors: a human donor in good health.

This clone was detected a few times. The chain combines TRBV12-3 or TRBV12-4 with TRBJ1-5, with unresolved D. Trimming took 3 bases from V and 4 from J, leaving 4 bases between them. This CDR3 has 12 residues. Here the CDR3 reads CASSFGNQPQHF. Written as DNA, the CDR3 is TGTGCCAGCAGTTTTGGGAATCAGCCCCAGCATTTT.

The chain employs TRBV12-3 or TRBV12-4 and TRBJ2-5; D is unclear. The CDR3 extends over 13 amino acids. V gave up 0 bases and J gave up 1 base, with 3 bases separating them. The CDR3 sequence: CASSLASQETQYF. In DNA form, the CDR3 reads TGTGCCAGCAGTTTAGCTAGCCAAGAGACCCAGTACTTC.

This clone was counted only a few times. The chain recombines TRBV12-1 with TRBJ1-5. TRBV12-1 corresponds to a pseudogene. The CDR3 runs to 14 residues. The chain's CDR3 is CDPGRGCSDQPQHF. DNA for the CDR3: TGTGACCCCGGCCGGGGTTGTAGTGATCAGCCCCAGCATTTT.